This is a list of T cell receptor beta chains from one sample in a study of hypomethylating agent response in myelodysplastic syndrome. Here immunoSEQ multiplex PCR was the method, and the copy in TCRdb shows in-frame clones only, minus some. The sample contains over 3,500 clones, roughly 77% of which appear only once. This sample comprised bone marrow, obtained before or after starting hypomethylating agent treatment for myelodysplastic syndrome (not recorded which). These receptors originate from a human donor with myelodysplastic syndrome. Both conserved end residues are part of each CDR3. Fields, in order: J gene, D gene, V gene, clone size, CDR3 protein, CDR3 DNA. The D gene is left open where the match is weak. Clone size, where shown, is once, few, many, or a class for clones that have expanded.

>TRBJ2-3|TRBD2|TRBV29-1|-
CSARGGASTDTQYF
TGCAGCGCCCGGGGGGGCGCGAGCACAGATACGCAGTATTTT
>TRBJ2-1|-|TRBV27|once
CASSFVSGINEQFF
TGTGCCAGCAGTTTTGTATCGGGGATCAATGAGCAGTTCTTC
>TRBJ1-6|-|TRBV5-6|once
CASSFVSGKYNSPLHF
TGTGCCAGCAGCTTCGTTTCAGGGAAGTATAATTCACCCCTCCACTTT
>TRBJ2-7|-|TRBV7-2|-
CASSLQGGREQYF
TGTGCCAGCAGCTTACAGGGTGGGCGCGAGCAGTACTTC
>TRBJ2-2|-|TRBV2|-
CASSSDNTGELFF
TGTGCCAGCTCTAGCGATAACACCGGGGAGCTGTTTTTT
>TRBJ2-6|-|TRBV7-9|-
CASSLALGQPTSGANVLTF
TGTGCCAGCAGCTTAGCATTAGGACAGCCCACCTCTGGGGCCAACGTCCTGACTTTC
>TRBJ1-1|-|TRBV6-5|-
CASSYSRQIGEAFF
TGTGCCAGCAGTTACTCGAGGCAAATCGGCGAAGCTTTCTTT
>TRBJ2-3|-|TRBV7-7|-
CASSLGSRTDTQYF
TGTGCCAGCAGCTTGGGCAGTCGCACAGATACGCAGTATTTT
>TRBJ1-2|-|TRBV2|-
CASSGSRGRVPYGYTF
TGTGCCAGCAGTGGTTCGCGAGGACGGGTCCCCTATGGCTACACCTTC
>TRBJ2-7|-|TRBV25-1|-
CASSASEGVSYEQYF
TGTGCCAGCAGTGCCTCTGAAGGGGTCTCCTACGAGCAGTACTTC
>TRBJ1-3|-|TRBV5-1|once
CASSAFFGNTIYF
TGCGCCAGCAGCGCCTTCTTTGGAAACACCATATATTTT